This T cell receptor beta chain appears in the sequencing data of a study of shared clonotypes between healthy human individuals. Overall study: Donors had three CD4 naive, three CD4 memory, two CD8 naive and one CD8 memory plate apiece. Overall study findings and caveats: Clonotypes that were shared across a few donors made up roughly 5% of naive CD4 clonotypes.

Points on this clone: The antigen is undetermined.

The repertoire was sequenced with immunoSEQ multiplex PCR; TCRdb's copy has only in-frame clones and lacks some. The table has about 800,000 clones, just over 95% seen once. Per the germline V gene, CDR1 is SGHAT and CDR2 is FQDESV (reference sequence). The germline V and J ends were trimmed by 5 bases and 8 bases, with 15 bases remaining between them. This CDR3 contains 13 residues. The naive CD8 fraction comprised CD45RO-negative cells positively selected for CCR7 and excluded terminally differentiated effector memory CD45RA+ cells. Sequences were obtained from naive CD8+ T cells sorted from blood. The origin of this receptor is a man younger than 45 in good health. The rearrangement joins TRBV11-1 to TRBJ1-1; D remains ambiguous. Here the CDR3 DNA reads TGTGCCAGCAGCCGCATTGGGAGAGAAGAAGCTTTCTTT. As protein: CASSRIGREEAFF.